The present TCR beta chain was sequenced within a study of blood T cell repertoires in COVID-19. In the study overall: The samples span acute and convalescent COVID-19 from the United States, Italy and Spain. Sample material is recorded as cDNA or gDNA derived from T cells, B-cell-depleted T cells, or PBMCs.

The CDR3 is made up of 15 amino acids. V lost 3 bases and J lost 2, with 11 bases in between. CDR1 and CDR2 (germline): SGHTA, FQGTGA. Per the authors' pipeline: It was from reference gene primer amplification that nucleated cell counts were estimated. This table comes from immunoSEQ multiplex PCR, and its TCRdb copy is limited to in-frame clones, with some not included. That table gives V, J and clone size, and the DNA gave D and trimming. The sample records 200,000 to 300,000 clones, 75% to 90% being singletons. The clonotype was recovered from a woman aged 25 to 39 who had recovered from COVID-19. V gene TRBV7-3 combines with J gene TRBJ1-3; possibly TRBD1 for D (5 bases). Specimen: peripheral blood. The CDR3 sequence: CASSFSGGTGNTIYF. CDR3 nucleotides: TGTGCCAGCAGCTTTTCCGGGGGAACTGGAAACACCATATATTTT.